The clone carrying this T cell receptor beta chain was seen a handful of times. Its antigen is currently unknown. This specimen comes from a study of quantifying T cell responses using KT2 cells. Study context: TCR alpha and beta constant-region primers primed reverse transcription of RNA. A predetermined fluorescence threshold ended the second PCR, run as a qPCR. Overall study results and limits: Even the lowest spike-in, about one KT2 cell per 100,000 PBMC, yielded detectable KT2 sequences.

A range of KT2-to-PBMC ratios was made using fixed PBMC numbers. CDR3 length: 15 residues. V trimming: 2 bases; J trimming: 3 bases; junction bases outside the gene matches: 7. The cDNA 3' end received a ligated oligonucleotide with a UMI. First-round PCR used three to five cycles and beta primers RC1.1 and RC1.2 covering TRBC1 and TRBC2. Using its own MiXCR run on the UMI-ligation and nested PCR reads, TCRdb lists one record per CDR3 protein. The sample consists of tens of thousands of distinct CDR3 sequences, roughly an eighth of them appearing once. This chain connects TRBV12-3 or TRBV12-4 to TRBJ2-7; 7 positions agree with TRBD2. This clonotype was sampled from a human donor. The source material was PBMCs spiked with cells of the T cell clone KT2. CDR3 DNA sequence: TGTGCCAGCAGTTTAAGGCTAGCGGCGAACTACGAGCAGTACTTC. Encoded protein: CASSLRLAANYEQYF.